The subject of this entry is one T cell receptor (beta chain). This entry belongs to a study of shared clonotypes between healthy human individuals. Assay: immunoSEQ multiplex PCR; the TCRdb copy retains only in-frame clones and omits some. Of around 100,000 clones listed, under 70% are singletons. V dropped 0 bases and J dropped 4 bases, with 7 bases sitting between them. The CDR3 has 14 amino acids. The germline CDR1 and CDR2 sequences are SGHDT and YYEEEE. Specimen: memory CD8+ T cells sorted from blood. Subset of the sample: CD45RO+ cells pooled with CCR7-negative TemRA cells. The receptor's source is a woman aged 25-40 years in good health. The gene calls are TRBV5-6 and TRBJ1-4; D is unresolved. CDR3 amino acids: CASSLVGVNEKLFF. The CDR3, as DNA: TGTGCCAGCAGCTTGGTCGGGGTTAATGAAAAACTGTTTTTT.